This paragraph covers one T cell receptor beta chain sequence. Antigen: not known. The data derive from a study of Tregs in tolerant kidney transplant recipients. Study results and caveats: The most relevant donor-specific Treg TCRbeta repertoire apparently came from expansion with activated donor B cells. This study did not directly address biological reproducibility.

The trim removed 6 bases at V and 9 bases at J, leaving 2 bases unmatched. Germline CDR1 reads MNHEY; CDR2 reads SMNVEV (reference sequence). This CDR3 contains 11 residues. Unstimulated Tregs (CD4+CD25+CD127-) and CD4+CD25- non-Tregs were sorted from PBMCs. Regulatory T cells were sorted from thawed PBMCs rested overnight at 37°C with approximately 210 IU/ml IL-2. Assay: immunoSEQ multiplex PCR; the TCRdb copy retains only in-frame clones and omits some. This sample yields roughly 45,000 clones, of which less than 95% are seen a single time; about 0.76% belongs to the top ten. The sequence was collected from a human donor in good health. The specimen sequenced was Tregs from blood. The chain employs TRBV27 and TRBJ2-1; 7 bases fit TRBD1. The CDR3 is CASRDRAEQFF. Here the CDR3 DNA reads TGTGCCAGCAGAGACAGGGCTGAGCAGTTCTTC.